This is a list of T cell receptor beta chains from one sample in a study of T cells after yellow fever vaccination. One entry per CDR3 protein, called by TCRdb with MiXCR from the 5' RACE reads. The table has a few hundred thousand distinct CDR3 sequences, over 5% seen once. The sequencing here drew on PBMCs, taken 5 days after the yellow fever booster vaccination. The source of these receptors is a man younger than 40 who received the YFV17D yellow fever vaccine. Each CDR3 is given with its conserved first and last residue. The D gene is left open where the match is weak. The size entry is marked missing in some rows and otherwise reads once, few, many or a size class.

v_call: TRBV5-1; clone_size: -; j_call: TRBJ2-7; d_call: TRBD2; cdr3_length: 14; cdr3_aa: CASSLTSGSWEQYF; cdr3_nt: TGCGCCAGCAGCTTGACTAGCGGGAGTTGGGAGCAGTACTTC
v_call: TRBV6-1; clone_size: many; j_call: TRBJ2-3; d_call: TRBD2; cdr3_length: 17; cdr3_aa: CASSDKLSGIRTDTQYF; cdr3_nt: TGTGCCAGCAGTGATAAACTTAGCGGGATTCGCACAGATACGCAGTATTTT
v_call: TRBV9; clone_size: many; j_call: TRBJ1-1; d_call: -; cdr3_length: 15; cdr3_aa: CASSVGGVMNTEAFF; cdr3_nt: TGTGCCAGCAGCGTAGGAGGGGTGATGAACACTGAAGCTTTCTTT
v_call: TRBV12-3/TRBV12-4; clone_size: -; j_call: TRBJ2-3; d_call: -; cdr3_length: 14; cdr3_aa: CASSSSFSTDTQYF; cdr3_nt: TGTGCCAGCAGTTCGTCGTTTAGCACAGATACGCAGTATTTT
v_call: TRBV19; clone_size: few; j_call: TRBJ2-7; d_call: -; cdr3_length: 17; cdr3_aa: CASSPVGRRAGLYEQYF; cdr3_nt: TGTGCCAGTAGTCCCGTCGGTAGGAGGGCCGGACTATACGAGCAGTACTTC
v_call: TRBV7-9; clone_size: -; j_call: TRBJ2-7; d_call: -; cdr3_length: 15; cdr3_aa: CASSLMDSPTYEQYF; cdr3_nt: TGTGCCAGCAGCTTAATGGACTCCCCGACCTACGAGCAGTACTTC
v_call: TRBV12-3/TRBV12-4; clone_size: -; j_call: TRBJ2-1; d_call: TRBD2; cdr3_length: 13; cdr3_aa: CASTELRTSQQFF; cdr3_nt: TGTGCCAGCACCGAACTGAGGACTAGCCAGCAGTTCTTC
v_call: TRBV18; clone_size: -; j_call: TRBJ2-1; d_call: -; cdr3_length: 17; cdr3_aa: CASSPQSGTPTYNEQFF; cdr3_nt: TGTGCCAGCTCACCGCAGTCCGGGACTCCGACTTACAATGAGCAGTTCTTC
v_call: TRBV27; clone_size: -; j_call: TRBJ1-1; d_call: -; cdr3_length: 15; cdr3_aa: CASSSHGRVGTEAFF; cdr3_nt: TGTGCCAGCAGTTCCCACGGCAGGGTAGGGACTGAAGCTTTCTTT
v_call: TRBV12-3/TRBV12-4; clone_size: few; j_call: TRBJ2-5; d_call: -; cdr3_length: 15; cdr3_aa: CASTLGGGQQETQYF; cdr3_nt: TGTGCCAGCACCCTTGGGGGGGGGCAGCAGGAGACCCAGTACTTC
v_call: TRBV7-8; clone_size: few; j_call: TRBJ2-5; d_call: -; cdr3_length: 17; cdr3_aa: CASIGPRPGGNKETQYF; cdr3_nt: TGTGCCAGTATAGGGCCCCGGCCGGGCGGGAATAAAGAGACCCAGTACTTC
v_call: TRBV15; clone_size: many; j_call: TRBJ2-7; d_call: TRBD2; cdr3_length: 17; cdr3_aa: CATSSSVASAGDYEQYF; cdr3_nt: TGTGCCACCAGCAGCTCGGTGGCGTCGGCGGGGGACTACGAGCAGTACTTC
v_call: TRBV20-1; clone_size: -; j_call: TRBJ2-7; d_call: TRBD2; cdr3_length: 20; cdr3_aa: CSALDPEQRTSGRSSYEQYF; cdr3_nt: TGCAGTGCGCTTGACCCAGAGCAGAGGACTAGCGGGAGATCATCCTACGAGCAGTACTTC
v_call: TRBV7-9; clone_size: many; j_call: TRBJ1-2; d_call: TRBD1; cdr3_length: 17; cdr3_aa: CASSFGRDSHTNYGYTF; cdr3_nt: TGTGCCAGCAGTTTCGGGCGGGACAGCCACACTAACTATGGCTACACCTTC
v_call: TRBV5-5; clone_size: -; j_call: TRBJ1-2; d_call: -; cdr3_length: 17; cdr3_aa: CASSSPGLGESNYSYTF; cdr3_nt: TGTGCCAGCAGCTCTCCAGGATTGGGGGAGTCTAACTATAGCTACACCTTC
v_call: TRBV4-2; clone_size: few; j_call: TRBJ2-1; d_call: TRBD2; cdr3_length: 15; cdr3_aa: CASSQEGTNYNEQFF; cdr3_nt: TGTGCCAGCAGCCAAGAGGGGACTAACTACAATGAGCAGTTCTTC
v_call: TRBV19; clone_size: -; j_call: TRBJ2-1; d_call: -; cdr3_length: 12; cdr3_aa: CATSTWYNEQFF; cdr3_nt: TGTGCCACCTCCACCTGGTACAATGAGCAGTTCTTC
v_call: TRBV7-9; clone_size: few; j_call: TRBJ2-5; d_call: -; cdr3_length: 13; cdr3_aa: CASSLEGVRTQYF; cdr3_nt: TGTGCCAGCAGCTTAGAAGGGGTCCGAACCCAGTACTTC
v_call: TRBV14; clone_size: -; j_call: TRBJ2-1; d_call: -; cdr3_length: 15; cdr3_aa: CASRATGLAYNEQFF; cdr3_nt: TGTGCCAGCAGAGCAACAGGTTTGGCCTACAATGAGCAGTTCTTC
v_call: TRBV14; clone_size: -; j_call: TRBJ2-5; d_call: -; cdr3_length: 16; cdr3_aa: CASSQAPSGLLETQYF; cdr3_nt: TGTGCCAGCAGCCAAGCTCCCTCGGGCCTCCTAGAGACCCAGTACTTC
v_call: TRBV12-3/TRBV12-4; clone_size: many; j_call: TRBJ1-4; d_call: -; cdr3_length: 14; cdr3_aa: CASSPPRGYGKLFF; cdr3_nt: TGTGCCAGCAGCCCACCGCGGGGGTATGGAAAACTGTTTTTT
v_call: TRBV20-1; clone_size: many; j_call: TRBJ2-3; d_call: -; cdr3_length: 15; cdr3_aa: CSARDPRARGDTQYF; cdr3_nt: TGCAGTGCTAGAGATCCCCGGGCGCGGGGAGATACGCAGTATTTT
v_call: TRBV28; clone_size: few; j_call: TRBJ1-1; d_call: -; cdr3_length: 16; cdr3_aa: CASSLRGELANTEAFF; cdr3_nt: TGTGCCAGCAGTTTAAGGGGGGAACTGGCAAACACTGAAGCTTTCTTT
v_call: TRBV7-2; clone_size: many; j_call: TRBJ2-2; d_call: -; cdr3_length: 17; cdr3_aa: CASSPTSASTRGGELFF; cdr3_nt: TGTGCCAGCAGCCCTACTAGCGCTTCCACCAGGGGCGGGGAGCTGTTTTTT
v_call: TRBV30; clone_size: -; j_call: TRBJ1-3; d_call: -; cdr3_length: 13; cdr3_aa: CAWDPHTGNTIYF; cdr3_nt: TGTGCCTGGGACCCCCATACTGGAAACACCATATATTTT
v_call: TRBV7-2; clone_size: many; j_call: TRBJ2-2; d_call: -; cdr3_length: 12; cdr3_aa: CASSSFPGELFF; cdr3_nt: TGTGCCAGCAGCTCCTTTCCCGGGGAGCTGTTTTTT
v_call: TRBV7-2; clone_size: many; j_call: TRBJ2-1; d_call: -; cdr3_length: 13; cdr3_aa: CASSSQGRGEQFF; cdr3_nt: TGTGCCAGCAGCTCCCAGGGGCGGGGTGAGCAGTTCTTC